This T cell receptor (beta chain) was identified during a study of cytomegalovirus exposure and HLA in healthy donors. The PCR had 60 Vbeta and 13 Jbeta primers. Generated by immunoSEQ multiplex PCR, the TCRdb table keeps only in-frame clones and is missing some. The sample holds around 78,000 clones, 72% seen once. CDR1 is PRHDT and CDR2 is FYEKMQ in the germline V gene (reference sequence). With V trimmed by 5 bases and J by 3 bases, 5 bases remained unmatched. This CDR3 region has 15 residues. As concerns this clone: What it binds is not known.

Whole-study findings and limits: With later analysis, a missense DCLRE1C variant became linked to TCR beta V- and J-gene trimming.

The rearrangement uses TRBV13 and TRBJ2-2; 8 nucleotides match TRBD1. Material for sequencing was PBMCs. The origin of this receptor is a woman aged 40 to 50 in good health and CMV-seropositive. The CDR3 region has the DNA TGTGCCAGCAGCCTCGGACAGGGACACACCGGGGAGCTGTTTTTT. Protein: CASSLGQGHTGELFF.